This T cell receptor (beta chain) is from a study of esophageal squamous cell carcinoma under preoperative chemotherapy. Study-level background: TCR repertoires were profiled from both peripheral blood T cells and tumor-infiltrating lymphocytes. Overall study findings and caveats: Peripheral T cells showed a significant TCR diversity increase after chemotherapy, unlike tumor-infiltrating lymphocytes.

The V segment lost 4 bases and the J segment 5 bases; nucleotides outside the gene matches: 5. The CDR3 loop spans 15 amino acids. Per germline, CDR1 MNHNS and CDR2 SASEGT. From the PCR reads, TCRdb called clonotypes with MiXCR, one entry per CDR3 protein. This sample carries around 14,000 distinct CDR3 sequences, roughly 66% of them seen once, and the ten largest clones take about 53%. Time point specified: before preoperative PTX-NDP chemotherapy. Patients received paclitaxel-nedaplatin as preoperative chemotherapy before surgery. This clonotype is deemed large. Its antigen is undetermined. The receptor was derived from a human donor with esophageal squamous cell carcinoma. The donor label of this sample is uncertain. This sequence joins TRBV6-1 and TRBJ2-6, with TRBD2 matching over 7 bases. The biological material was taken from a patient given preoperative chemotherapy. The CDR3 region has the DNA TGTGCCAGCAGTGGTTTAGCGGGCCGGGCCAACGTCCTGACTTTC. Translation gives CASSGLAGRANVLTF.